The present TCR beta chain was sequenced within a study of blood T cell repertoires in COVID-19. On the study more broadly: The United States, Italy and Spain provided the acute and convalescent COVID-19 samples. PBMCs, B-cell-depleted T cells, or T cells provided the cDNA or gDNA that made up the material.

In the source study's methods: Estimated nucleated cell counts came from reference gene primer amplification. The table came from immunoSEQ multiplex PCR; TCRdb's copy has only in-frame clones and leaves some out. The V and J calls and clone size are taken from that table; D and trimming were inferred from the DNA. Among 100,000 to 150,000 clones listed, 88% were seen once. The junction had 9 bases not matched to a gene; V was cut back by 5 bases and J by 9 bases. The germline gives CDR1 SGHRS, CDR2 YFSETQ. The CDR3 consists of 13 residues. This TCR was sampled from a human donor in a cohort sampled during active COVID-19. Material: peripheral blood. The J gene is TRBJ2-7, the V gene TRBV5-1, with 9 nucleotides matching TRBD1. This CDR3 reads CASRETGGKSQYF. As DNA, the CDR3 is TGCGCCAGCAGGGAAACAGGGGGCAAGTCGCAGTACTTC. Complete variable domain (other parts from reference TRBV5-1 and TRBJ2-7): KAGVTQTPRYLIKTRGQQVTLSCSPISGHRSVSWYQQTPGQGLQFLFEYFSETQRNKGNFPGRFSGRQFSNSRSEMNVSTLELGDSALYLCASRETGGKSQYFGPGTRLTVT.